This T cell receptor (beta chain) was observed in a study of blood T cells in healthy people across ages. Trimming pared 0 bases from V and 14 bases from J, leaving 14 bases between. This CDR3 has 14 amino acids. Germline V gene data show CDR1 as LGHNA and CDR2 as YNFKEQ. Next came a second PCR, run for roughly 6 to 11 cycles, which used a sample-barcoded 5' primer along with a J-beta primer mix. Every cDNA molecule bore a tag from a template-switch adaptor containing 12 random nucleotides. Any given sample supplied a minimum of 3 million CDR3-containing paired-end reads. TCRdb redid the calling of the 5' RACE reads with MiXCR, one entry per CDR3 protein. The repertoire holds hundreds of thousands of distinct CDR3 sequences, with under 80% as singletons.

The sequence was collected from a man aged 25 to 40 in good health. Sequencing was carried out using blood. V usage is TRBV4-2 and J usage is TRBJ1-6, with D hard to call. This CDR3 reads CASSQDLGSPTLHF. The DNA for the CDR3 is TGTGCCAGCAGCCAAGATCTAGGCTCCCCAACCCTCCACTTT.